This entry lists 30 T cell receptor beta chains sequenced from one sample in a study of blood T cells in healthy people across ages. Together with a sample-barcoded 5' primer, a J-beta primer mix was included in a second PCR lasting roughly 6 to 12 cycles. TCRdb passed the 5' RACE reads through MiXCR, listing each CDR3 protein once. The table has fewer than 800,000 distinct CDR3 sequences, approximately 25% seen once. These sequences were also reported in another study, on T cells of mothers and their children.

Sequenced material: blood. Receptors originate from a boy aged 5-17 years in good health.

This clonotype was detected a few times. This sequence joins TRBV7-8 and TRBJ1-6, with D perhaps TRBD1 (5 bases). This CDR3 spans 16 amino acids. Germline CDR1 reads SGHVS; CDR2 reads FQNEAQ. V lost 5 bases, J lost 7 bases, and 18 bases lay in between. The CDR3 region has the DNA TGTGCCAGCAGCCCCCAAGGGGTCCGAAAGAATTCACCCCTCCACTTT. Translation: CASSPQGVRKNSPLHF.

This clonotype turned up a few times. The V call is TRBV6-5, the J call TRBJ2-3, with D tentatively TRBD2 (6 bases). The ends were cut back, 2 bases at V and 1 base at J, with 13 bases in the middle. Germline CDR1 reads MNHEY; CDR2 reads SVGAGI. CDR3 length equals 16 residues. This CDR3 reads CASSYLRDSGTDTQYF. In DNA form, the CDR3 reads TGTGCCAGCAGTTACCTACGGGACTCTGGCACAGATACGCAGTATTTT.

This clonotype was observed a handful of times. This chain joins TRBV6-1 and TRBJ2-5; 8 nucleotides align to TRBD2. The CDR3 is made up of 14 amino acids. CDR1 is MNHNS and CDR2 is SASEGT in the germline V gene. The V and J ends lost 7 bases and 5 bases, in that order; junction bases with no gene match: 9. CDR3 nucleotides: TGTGCCAGCACCAGACTAGCGCTCGGGGAGACCCAGTACTTC. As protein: CASTRLALGETQYF.

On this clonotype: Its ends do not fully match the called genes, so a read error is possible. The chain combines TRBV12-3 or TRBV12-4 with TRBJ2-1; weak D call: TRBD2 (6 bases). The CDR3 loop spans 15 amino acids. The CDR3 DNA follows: TGTGCCAGCAGTTTACCTGGGCGACTAGAAGCCCGCTTGTGGTTC. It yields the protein CASSLPGRLEARLWF.

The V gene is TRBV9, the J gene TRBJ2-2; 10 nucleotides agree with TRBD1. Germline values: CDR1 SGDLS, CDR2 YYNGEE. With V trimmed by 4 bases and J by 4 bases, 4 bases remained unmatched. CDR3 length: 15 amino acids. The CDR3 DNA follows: TGTGCCAGCAGCATCCGGGACAGGGGCACCGGGGAGCTGTTTTTT. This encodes CASSIRDRGTGELFF.

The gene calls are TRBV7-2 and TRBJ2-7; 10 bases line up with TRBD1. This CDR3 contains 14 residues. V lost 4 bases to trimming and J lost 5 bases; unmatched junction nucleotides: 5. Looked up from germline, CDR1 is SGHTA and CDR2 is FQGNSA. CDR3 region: CASSWGGQGNEQYF. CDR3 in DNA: TGTGCCAGCAGCTGGGGGGGACAGGGGAACGAGCAGTACTTC. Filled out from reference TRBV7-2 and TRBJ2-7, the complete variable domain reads GAGVSQSPSNKVTEKGKDVELRCDPISGHTALYWYRQSLGQGLEFLIYFQGNSAPDKSGLPSDRFSAERTGGSVSTLTIQRTQQEDSAVYLCASSWGGQGNEQYFGPGTRLTVT.

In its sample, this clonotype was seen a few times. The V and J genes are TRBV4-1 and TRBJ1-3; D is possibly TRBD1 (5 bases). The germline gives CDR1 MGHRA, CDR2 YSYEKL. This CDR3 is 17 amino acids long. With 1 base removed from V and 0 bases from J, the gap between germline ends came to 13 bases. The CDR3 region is CASSQVSGGISGNTIYF. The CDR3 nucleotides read TGCGCCAGCAGCCAAGTTTCGGGGGGGATCTCTGGAAACACCATATATTTT.

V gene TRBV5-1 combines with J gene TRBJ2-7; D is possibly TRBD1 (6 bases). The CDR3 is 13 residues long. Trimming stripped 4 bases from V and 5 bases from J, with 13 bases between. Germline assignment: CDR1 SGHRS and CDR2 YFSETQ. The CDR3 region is CASSKGGRDEQYF. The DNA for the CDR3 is TGCGCCAGCAGCAAAGGGGGTCGCGACGAGCAGTACTTC.

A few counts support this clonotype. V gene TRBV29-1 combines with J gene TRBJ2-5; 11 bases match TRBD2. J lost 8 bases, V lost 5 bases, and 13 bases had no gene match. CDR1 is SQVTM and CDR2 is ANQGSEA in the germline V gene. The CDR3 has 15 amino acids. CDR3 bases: TGCAGCGTTCGTGGCCCACTAGCGGGGGAACCTACCCAGTACTTC. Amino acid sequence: CSVRGPLAGEPTQYF. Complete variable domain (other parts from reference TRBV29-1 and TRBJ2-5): SAVISQKPSRDICQRGTSLTIQCQVDSQVTMMFWYRQQPGQSLTLIATANQGSEATYESGFVIDKFPISRPNLTFSTLTVSNMSPEDSSIYLCSVRGPLAGEPTQYFGPGTRLLVL.

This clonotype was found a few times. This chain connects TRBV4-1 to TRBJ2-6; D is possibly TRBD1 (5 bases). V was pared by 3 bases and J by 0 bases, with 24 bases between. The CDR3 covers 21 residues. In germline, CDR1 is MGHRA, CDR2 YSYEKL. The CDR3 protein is CASSHNSGYTPASSGANVLTF. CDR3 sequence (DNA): TGCGCCAGCAGCCATAATTCAGGGTATACTCCTGCATCCTCTGGGGCCAACGTCCTGACTTTC.

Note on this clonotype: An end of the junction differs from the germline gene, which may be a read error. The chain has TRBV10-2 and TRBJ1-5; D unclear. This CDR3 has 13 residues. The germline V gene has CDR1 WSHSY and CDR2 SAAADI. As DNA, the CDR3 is TGCGCCGGCAGCTACAGCTTTCATCAGCCCCAGCATTTT. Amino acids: CAGSYSFHQPQHF.

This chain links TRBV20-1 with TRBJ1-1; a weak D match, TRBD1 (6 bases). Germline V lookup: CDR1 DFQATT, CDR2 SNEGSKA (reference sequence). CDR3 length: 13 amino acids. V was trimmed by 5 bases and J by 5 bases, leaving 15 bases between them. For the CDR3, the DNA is TGCAGTGCTTGCCGGGACAAGGGGACTGAAGCTTTCTTT. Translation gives CSACRDKGTEAFF.

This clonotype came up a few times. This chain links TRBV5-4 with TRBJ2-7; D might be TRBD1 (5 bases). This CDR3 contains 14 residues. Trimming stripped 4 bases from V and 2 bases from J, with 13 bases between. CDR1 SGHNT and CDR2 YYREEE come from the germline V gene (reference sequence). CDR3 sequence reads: CASSTGQRPYEQYF. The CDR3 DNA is TGTGCCAGCAGCACCGGACAACGTCCCTACGAGCAGTACTTC.

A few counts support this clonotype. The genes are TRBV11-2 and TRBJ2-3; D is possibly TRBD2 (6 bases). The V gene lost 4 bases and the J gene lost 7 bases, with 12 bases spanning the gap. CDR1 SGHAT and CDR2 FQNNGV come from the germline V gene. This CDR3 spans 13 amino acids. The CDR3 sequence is CASSSSGGNTQYF. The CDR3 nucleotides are TGTGCCAGCAGCTCCTCCGGAGGGAATACGCAGTATTTT.

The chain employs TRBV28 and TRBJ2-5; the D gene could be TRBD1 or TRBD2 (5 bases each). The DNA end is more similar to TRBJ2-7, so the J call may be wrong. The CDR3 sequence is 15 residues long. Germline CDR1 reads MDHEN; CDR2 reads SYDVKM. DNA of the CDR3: TGTGCCAGCAGTCCACGGGGCAGTACCGACTACGAGCAGTACTTC. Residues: CASSPRGSTDYEQYF.

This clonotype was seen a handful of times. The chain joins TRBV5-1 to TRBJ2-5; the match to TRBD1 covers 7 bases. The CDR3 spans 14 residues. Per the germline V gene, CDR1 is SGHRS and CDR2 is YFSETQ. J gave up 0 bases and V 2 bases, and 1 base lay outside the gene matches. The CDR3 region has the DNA TGCGCCAGCAGCTTCGGACAGGACCAAGAGACCCAGTACTTC. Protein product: CASSFGQDQETQYF.

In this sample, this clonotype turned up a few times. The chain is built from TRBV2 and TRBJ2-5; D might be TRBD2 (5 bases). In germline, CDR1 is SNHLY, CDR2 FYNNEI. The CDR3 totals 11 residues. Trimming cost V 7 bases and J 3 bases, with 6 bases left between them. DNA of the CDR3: TGTGCCAGCAAAGCGGAAGAGACCCAGTACTTC. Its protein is CASKAEETQYF.

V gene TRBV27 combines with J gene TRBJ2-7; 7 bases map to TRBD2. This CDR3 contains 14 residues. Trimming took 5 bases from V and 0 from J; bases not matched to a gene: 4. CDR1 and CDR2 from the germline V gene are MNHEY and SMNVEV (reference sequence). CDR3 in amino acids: CASSSGDNSYEQYF. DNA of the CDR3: TGTGCCAGCAGTAGCGGGGATAACTCCTACGAGCAGTACTTC.

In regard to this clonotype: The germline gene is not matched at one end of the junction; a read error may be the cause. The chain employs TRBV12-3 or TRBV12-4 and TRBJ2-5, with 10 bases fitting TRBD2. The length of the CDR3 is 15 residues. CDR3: CAGRKLAGERETQYF. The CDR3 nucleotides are TGTGCCGGCAGGAAGCTAGCGGGAGAACGAGAGACCCAGTACTTC.

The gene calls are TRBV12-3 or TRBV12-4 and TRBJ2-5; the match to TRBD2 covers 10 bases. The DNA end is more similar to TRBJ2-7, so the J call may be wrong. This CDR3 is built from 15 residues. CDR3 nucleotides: TGTGCCAGCAGTGACAGCGGGGGGGCTGCTTACGAGCAGTACTTC. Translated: CASSDSGGAAYEQYF.

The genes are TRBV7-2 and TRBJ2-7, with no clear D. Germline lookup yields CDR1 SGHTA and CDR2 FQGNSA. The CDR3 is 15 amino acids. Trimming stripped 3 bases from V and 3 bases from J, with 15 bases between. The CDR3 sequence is CASSFYGGGDYEQYF. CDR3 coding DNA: TGTGCCAGCAGCTTTTACGGCGGTGGCGACTACGAGCAGTACTTC.

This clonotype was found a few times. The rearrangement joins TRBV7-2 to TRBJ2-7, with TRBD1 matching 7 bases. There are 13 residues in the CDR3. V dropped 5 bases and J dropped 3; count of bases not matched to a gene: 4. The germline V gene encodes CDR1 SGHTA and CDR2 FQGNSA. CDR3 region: CASSADRDYEQYF. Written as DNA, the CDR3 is TGTGCCAGCAGCGCCGACAGGGACTACGAGCAGTACTTC.

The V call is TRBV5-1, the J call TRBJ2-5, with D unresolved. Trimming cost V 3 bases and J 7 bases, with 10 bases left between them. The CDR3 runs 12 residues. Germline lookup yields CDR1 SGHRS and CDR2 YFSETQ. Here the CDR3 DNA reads TGCGCCAGCAGCTCTAAAAAGGGGACCCAGTACTTC. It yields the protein CASSSKKGTQYF.

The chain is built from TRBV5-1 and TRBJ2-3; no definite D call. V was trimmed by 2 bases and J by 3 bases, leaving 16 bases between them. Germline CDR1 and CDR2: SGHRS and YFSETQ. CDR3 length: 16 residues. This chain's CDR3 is CASSLKLGLETDTQYF. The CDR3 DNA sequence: TGCGCCAGCAGCTTAAAGTTAGGGTTGGAGACAGATACGCAGTATTTT.

The CDR3 nucleotides read TGTGCCAGCAGCAAAGTCCGGGGGACAGATACGCAGTATTTT. Its translation is CASSKVRGTDTQYF. V gene TRBV21-1 combines with J gene TRBJ2-3; TRBD1 was called by the table and not checked on the DNA. TRBV21-1 is a listed pseudogene. CDR3 size: 14 residues.

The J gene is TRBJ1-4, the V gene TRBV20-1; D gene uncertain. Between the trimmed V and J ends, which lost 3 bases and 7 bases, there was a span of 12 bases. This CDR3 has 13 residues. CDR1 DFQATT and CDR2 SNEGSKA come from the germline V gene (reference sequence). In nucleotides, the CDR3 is TGCAGTGCTAGTACCCCCGTGACTGAAAAACTGTTTTTT. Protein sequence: CSASTPVTEKLFF.

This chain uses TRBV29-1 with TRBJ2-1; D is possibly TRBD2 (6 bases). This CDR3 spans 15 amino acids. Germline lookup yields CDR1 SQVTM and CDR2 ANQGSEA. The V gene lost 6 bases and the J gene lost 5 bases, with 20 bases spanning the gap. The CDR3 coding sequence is TGCAGCGTCGCCCGGGACTCGGGTGCCAACAATGAGCAGTTCTTC. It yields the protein CSVARDSGANNEQFF.

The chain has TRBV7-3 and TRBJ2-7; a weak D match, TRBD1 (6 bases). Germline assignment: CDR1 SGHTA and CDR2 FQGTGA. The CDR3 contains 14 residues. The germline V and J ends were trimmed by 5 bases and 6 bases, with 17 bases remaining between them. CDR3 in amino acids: CASSRTGQLSEQYF. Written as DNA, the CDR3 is TGTGCCAGCAGCCGGACGGGACAACTAAGCGAGCAGTACTTC.

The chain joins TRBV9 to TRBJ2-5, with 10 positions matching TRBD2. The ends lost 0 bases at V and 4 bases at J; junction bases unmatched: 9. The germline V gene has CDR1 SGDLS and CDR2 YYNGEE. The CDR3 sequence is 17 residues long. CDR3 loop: CASSVAPSGGGRETQYF. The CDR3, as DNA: TGTGCCAGCAGCGTAGCTCCTAGCGGGGGCGGGAGAGAGACCCAGTACTTC.

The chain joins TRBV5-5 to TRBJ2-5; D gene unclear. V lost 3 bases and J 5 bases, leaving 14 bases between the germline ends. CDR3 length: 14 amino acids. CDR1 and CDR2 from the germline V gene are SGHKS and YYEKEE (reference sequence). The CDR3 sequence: CASSSLSLGETQYF. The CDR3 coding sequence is TGTGCCAGCAGCTCGCTTAGCCTGGGGGAGACCCAGTACTTC.